These 28 T cell receptor beta chains originate from one sample sequenced in a study of cytomegalovirus exposure and HLA in healthy donors. Assay used: immunoSEQ multiplex PCR; TCRdb lists only in-frame clones, some missing. The profile covers about 120,000 clones, with around 86% appearing a single time and roughly 5.3% taken by the ten largest. Material for sequencing was PBMCs. Receptor source: a man aged 18 to 30 in good health and CMV-seronegative.

The chain is built from TRBV6-5 and TRBJ1-1, with TRBD1 identical over 9 bases. CDR1 MNHEY and CDR2 SVGAGI come from the germline V gene. V shed 3 bases, J shed 10 bases, and the junction held 12 bases outside the gene matches. There are 15 residues in the CDR3. CDR3 sequence reads: CASSYRAGTGNGAFF. For the CDR3, the DNA is TGTGCCAGCAGTTATCGGGCGGGGACAGGGAATGGAGCTTTCTTT.

V is TRBV5-6 and J is TRBJ1-1, with D possibly being TRBD1 (6 bases). V was clipped by 2 bases and J by 6 bases, with 8 bases between them. The CDR3 loop spans 12 amino acids. Per the germline V gene, CDR1 is SGHDT and CDR2 is YYEEEE. CDR3 region: CASSFPGAEAFF. As DNA, the CDR3 is TGTGCCAGCAGCTTCCCAGGGGCTGAAGCTTTCTTT.

This sequence joins TRBV1 and TRBJ2-7; whether TRBD2, the table's D call, matches the DNA was not checked. TRBV1 is deemed a pseudogene. This CDR3 is 16 amino acids long. This CDR3 reads CTSSLTSRRISYEQYF. The DNA of the CDR3 is TGCACCAGCAGCCTCACGTCCCGGAGGATCTCCTACGAGCAGTACTTC.

This sequence joins TRBV5-6 and TRBJ1-6, with TRBD1 matching 9 bases. The ends lost 4 bases at V and 3 bases at J; junction bases unmatched: 5. The CDR3 totals 16 residues. Germline V gene data show CDR1 as SGHDT and CDR2 as YYEEEE. CDR3 loop: CASSPLDRGYNSPLHF. CDR3 nucleotide sequence: TGTGCCAGCAGCCCCTTGGACAGGGGCTATAATTCACCCCTCCACTTT.

The chain links TRBV2 to TRBJ1-4; no clear D gene. Germline V gene lookup returns CDR1 SNHLY and CDR2 FYNNEI. Trimming pared 8 bases from V and 3 bases from J, leaving 7 bases between. The CDR3 runs to 12 residues. This CDR3 is CASGRANEKLFF. The CDR3 DNA reads TGTGCCAGCGGGAGGGCTAATGAAAAACTGTTTTTT. Filled out from reference TRBV2 and TRBJ1-4, the complete variable domain reads EPEVTQTPSHQVTQMGQEVILRCVPISNHLYFYWYRQILGQKVEFLVSFYNNEISEKSEIFDDQFSVERPDGSNFTLKIRSTKLEDSAMYFCASGRANEKLFFGSGTQLSVL.

The chain combines TRBV19 with TRBJ1-5, with unresolved D. Germline CDR1 LNHDA, CDR2 SQIVND (reference sequence). This CDR3 contains 13 residues. Trimming pared 4 bases from V and 5 bases from J, leaving 9 bases between. The chain's CDR3 is CASSTPQYQPQHF. In DNA, the CDR3 is TGTGCCAGTAGTACCCCCCAATATCAGCCCCAGCATTTT. Variable domain in full (rest from reference TRBV19 and TRBJ1-5): DGGITQSPKYLFRKEGQNVTLSCEQNLNHDAMYWYRQDPGQGLRLIYYSQIVNDFQKGDIAEGYSVSREKKESFPLTVTSAQKNPTAFYLCASSTPQYQPQHFGDGTRLSIL.

The rearrangement joins TRBV15 to TRBJ1-4; TRBD1 aligns across 8 bases. The junction had 3 bases not matched to a gene; V was cut back by 0 bases and J by 0 bases. The CDR3 loop spans 17 amino acids. The germline V gene has CDR1 LNHNV and CDR2 YYDKDF (reference sequence). CDR3 loop: CATSRDPGQATNEKLFF. CDR3 nucleotide sequence: TGTGCCACCAGCAGAGACCCGGGACAGGCAACTAATGAAAAACTGTTTTTT.

V gene TRBV15 combines with J gene TRBJ2-7; TRBD2 matches at 9 bases. V lost 5 bases, J lost 2 bases, and 4 bases stayed unmatched. CDR3 length: 14 amino acids. The germline V gene encodes CDR1 LNHNV and CDR2 YYDKDF (reference sequence). CDR3 DNA sequence: TGTGCCACCAGCGCGGGACTAGCCCCCTACGAGCAGTACTTC. Translating gives CATSAGLAPYEQYF.

The rearrangement uses TRBV19 and TRBJ2-1; 11 nucleotides agree with TRBD2. The germline V gene encodes CDR1 LNHDA and CDR2 SQIVND (reference sequence). Trimming removed 6 bases from V and 8 bases from J; junction bases left unmatched: 9. This CDR3 spans 15 amino acids. The DNA for the CDR3 is TGTGCCAGTAGCCCAACTAGCGGGAGCTCACATGAGCAGTTCTTC. This gives the protein CASSPTSGSSHEQFF.

The V and J genes are TRBV5-1 and TRBJ2-7; no firm D call. This CDR3 is 15 amino acids long. Trimming left V 1 base short and J 2 bases short, with 13 bases between. The germline V gene has CDR1 SGHRS and CDR2 YFSETQ. For the CDR3, the DNA is TGCGCCAGCAGCTTGCTGACCAGGTTACCCTACGAGCAGTACTTC. This gives the protein CASSLLTRLPYEQYF.

The chain combines TRBV9 with TRBJ1-4; 8 bases fit TRBD1. Germline lookup yields CDR1 SGDLS and CDR2 YYNGEE. This CDR3 contains 15 residues. V lost 4 bases to trimming and J lost 5 bases; unmatched junction nucleotides: 7. CDR3 nucleotides: TGTGCCAGCAGCCCACAGGACAGGGCGAATGAAAAACTGTTTTTT. This gives the protein CASSPQDRANEKLFF.

The chain has TRBV5-6 and TRBJ1-1; D perhaps matches TRBD1 (5 bases). V lost 2 bases and J lost 3, with 11 bases in between. Germline CDR1 reads SGHDT; CDR2 reads YYEEEE. The CDR3 runs to 14 residues. The CDR3 nucleotides read TGTGCCAGCAGCTTTCCGGACAAATACACTGAAGCTTTCTTT. The encoded protein is CASSFPDKYTEAFF.

This clone was detected once. The rearrangement uses TRBV7-9 and TRBJ2-5; D is ambiguous. This CDR3 comprises 14 residues. Per the germline V gene, CDR1 is SEHNR and CDR2 is FQNEAQ (reference sequence). V was trimmed by 1 base and J by 4 bases, leaving 10 bases between them. The CDR3 here is CASSLGLAPETQYF. In DNA, the CDR3 is TGTGCCAGCAGCTTAGGACTGGCCCCAGAGACCCAGTACTTC.

The V and J genes are TRBV7-9 and TRBJ1-3; no reliable D call. The CDR3 has 13 residues. The ends were cut back, 11 bases at V and 2 bases at J, with 13 bases in the middle. Germline CDR1 SEHNR, CDR2 FQNEAQ (reference sequence). The CDR3 protein is CAGLFIPGNTIYF. In DNA form, the CDR3 reads TGTGCCGGACTTTTTATTCCTGGAAACACCATATATTTT. Supplemented by reference TRBV7-9 and TRBJ1-3, the full variable domain reads DTGVSQNPRHKITKRGQNVTFRCDPISEHNRLYWYRQTLGQGPEFLTYFQNEAQLEKSRLLSDRFSAERPKGSFSTLEIQRTEQGDSAMYLCAGLFIPGNTIYFGEGSWLTVV.

This clone was recorded once. The chain employs TRBV7-8 and TRBJ2-1, with D possibly being TRBD1 (6 bases). The CDR3 spans 15 residues. V was trimmed by 1 base and J by 7 bases, leaving 14 bases between them. Germline lookup yields CDR1 SGHVS and CDR2 FQNEAQ. This chain's CDR3 is CASSLGWTAWNEQFF. The CDR3 DNA reads as TGTGCCAGCAGCTTAGGTTGGACAGCGTGGAATGAGCAGTTCTTC.

This clone was seen a single time. This sample includes further DNA sequences coding for the same CDR3. The gene calls are TRBV4-2 and TRBJ1-3, with unresolved D. Trimming took off 0 bases at V and 0 bases at J, with 6 bases between the two ends. Germline V gives CDR1 LGHNA, CDR2 YNFKEQ. The CDR3 has 15 residues. The CDR3 DNA reads TGTGCCAGCAGCCAAGACCCCGGCTCTGGAAACACCATATATTTT. Translation: CASSQDPGSGNTIYF.

The V and J genes are TRBV5-1 and TRBJ1-1; no firm D call. The CDR3 runs 11 residues. V lost 1 base and J 11 bases, leaving 9 bases between the germline ends. Germline lookup yields CDR1 SGHRS and CDR2 YFSETQ. CDR3 in DNA: TGCGCCAGCAGCTTGAGCGGTCGTGCTTTCTTT. This sequence encodes CASSLSGRAFF.

The chain links TRBV6-1 to TRBJ1-6, with TRBD1 identical over 12 bases. Per germline, CDR1 MNHNS and CDR2 SASEGT. CDR3 length equals 15 residues. The junction had 3 bases not matched to a gene; V was cut back by 6 bases and J by 6 bases. CDR3 bases: TGTGCCAGCAGGGGACAGGGGGCGCTTAATTCACCCCTCCACTTT. Encoded protein: CASRGQGALNSPLHF.

This clone has only one observation. The chain employs TRBV5-1 and TRBJ2-5; no firm D call. Trimming removed 0 bases from V and 2 bases from J, with 11 bases in between. This CDR3 is built from 15 residues. Germline CDR1 and CDR2: SGHRS and YFSETQ. The CDR3 DNA sequence: TGCGCCAGCAGCTTGGTTGTCGCAGGTCAAGAGACCCAGTACTTC. It specifies CASSLVVAGQETQYF.

The CDR3, as DNA: TGCGCCAGCAGCCAAGACGGGGGAATGGGCAATCAGCCCCAGCATTTT. It is translated as CASSQDGGMGNQPQHF. The chain uses TRBV4-1 and TRBJ1-5; D possibly corresponds to TRBD1 (5 bases). Germline CDR1 and CDR2: MGHRA and YSYEKL. CDR3 size: 16 residues. The V gene lost 0 bases and the J gene lost 2 bases, with 11 bases spanning the gap.

This clone is a singleton in its sample. This chain uses TRBV6-5 with TRBJ2-1, with D possibly TRBD2 on 6 matching bases. V gave up 7 bases and J gave up 4 bases, with 11 bases separating them. The CDR3 covers 13 residues. The germline CDR1 and CDR2 sequences are MNHEY and SVGAGI. The CDR3 reads CASIGGLYNEQFF. The CDR3 nucleotides read TGTGCCAGCATTGGAGGGTTATACAATGAGCAGTTCTTC.

This clone was seen just once. The CDR3 sequence: CASSFQGSYNEQFF. CDR3 DNA sequence: TGTGCCAGCAGCTTTCAGGGTTCCTACAATGAGCAGTTCTTC. This chain joins TRBV5-6 and TRBJ2-1, with a possible D match to TRBD1 (5 bases). Looked up from germline, CDR1 is SGHDT and CDR2 is YYEEEE. There are 14 residues in the CDR3. V shed 2 bases and J shed 1 base, with 7 bases lying between them. Variable domain in full (rest from reference TRBV5-6 and TRBJ2-1): DAGVTQSPTHLIKTRGQQVTLRCSPKSGHDTVSWYQQALGQGPQFIFQYYEEEERQRGNFPDRFSGHQFPNYSSELNVNALLLGDSALYLCASSFQGSYNEQFFGPGTRLTVL.

The chain employs TRBV18 and TRBJ2-1; D ambiguous. The length of the CDR3 is 14 residues. Germline loops: CDR1 KGHSH, CDR2 LQKENI. The V gene lost 0 bases and the J gene lost 8 bases, with 11 bases spanning the gap. DNA for the CDR3: TGTGCCAGCTCACCACCCCTACGTCTAGATGAGCAGTTCTTC. It encodes CASSPPLRLDEQFF.

The chain couples TRBV6-1 to TRBJ2-5; the match to TRBD2 covers 7 bases. The CDR3 consists of 15 residues. V lost 4 bases and J lost 5; bases outside the gene matches: 10. Germline CDR1 is MNHNS and CDR2 is SASEGT. In nucleotides, the CDR3 is TGTGCCAGCAGTGGGGAGACGCGGGAGTGGGAGACCCAGTACTTC. Residues: CASSGETREWETQYF.

The gene calls are TRBV6-1 and TRBJ1-1; a weak D match, TRBD1 (6 bases). This CDR3 is built from 14 residues. Germline assignment: CDR1 MNHNS and CDR2 SASEGT. V gave up 4 bases and J gave up 8 bases, with 17 bases separating them. The CDR3 nucleotides are TGTGCCAGCAGTGGAACACAGGGTACGAGGGAAGCTTTCTTT. It codes for CASSGTQGTREAFF.

The V call is TRBV10-3, the J call TRBJ1-3; no reliable D call. The V gene lost 3 bases and the J gene lost 2 bases, with 20 bases spanning the gap. Germline CDR1 and CDR2: ENHRY and SYGVKD. The CDR3 runs to 18 residues. The CDR3 spells CAISEVQEGSYAGNTIYF. The CDR3 nucleotides read TGTGCCATCAGTGAAGTTCAAGAGGGTTCATACGCTGGAAACACCATATATTTT.

This clone was observed a few times. The chain combines TRBV27 with TRBJ2-1; D is perhaps TRBD2 (7 bases). The V end was cut by 4 bases, the J end by 8 bases, with 18 bases between. The CDR3 spans 15 residues. The germline V gene has CDR1 MNHEY and CDR2 SMNVEV (reference sequence). CDR3 nucleotide sequence: TGTGCCAGCAGTTCTATCCTCGCGGGGGCGGATGAGCAGTTCTTC. It codes for CASSSILAGADEQFF.

V and J are TRBV5-6 and TRBJ1-2; D uncertain. CDR1 and CDR2 (germline): SGHDT, YYEEEE. V was pared by 0 bases and J by 2 bases, with 8 bases between. This CDR3 comprises 14 residues. CDR3 in amino acids: CASSLAVGNYGYTF. For the CDR3, the DNA is TGTGCCAGCAGCTTGGCCGTCGGGAACTATGGCTACACCTTC. Combining the CDR3 with reference TRBV5-6 and TRBJ1-2 gives the whole variable domain DAGVTQSPTHLIKTRGQQVTLRCSPKSGHDTVSWYQQALGQGPQFIFQYYEEEERQRGNFPDRFSGHQFPNYSSELNVNALLLGDSALYLCASSLAVGNYGYTFGSGTRLTVV.